Listed here are 31 T cell receptor beta chains from one sample, sequenced in a study of identical twins. TCRdb re-analysed the 5' RACE reads in MiXCR, keeping a single row per CDR3 protein. This sample carries 640,000 or so distinct CDR3 sequences, around 6% of them seen once, and the ten largest clones take 1.5% to 2%. The sequenced sample consisted of naive T cells sorted from blood. Receptors originate from a man aged 18 to 30 in good health.

The chain couples TRBV18 to TRBJ2-5, with D possibly TRBD1 on 5 matching bases. The V end lost 5 bases, the J end lost 2 bases, and 15 bases lay between the germline ends. Germline V lookup: CDR1 KGHSH, CDR2 LQKENI. The CDR3 is 15 residues long. CDR3 loop: CASSAQETVQETQYF. The CDR3 nucleotides are TGTGCCAGCTCAGCCCAGGAGACAGTACAAGAGACCCAGTACTTC.

At least ten counts were recorded for this clonotype. An end of the junction differs from the germline gene, which may be a read error. The rearrangement joins TRBV15 to TRBJ2-1, with 10 bases aligning to TRBD2. The CDR3 loop spans 15 amino acids. Germline CDR1 reads LNHNV; CDR2 reads YYDKDF (reference sequence). CDR3 bases: TGTGCCACCAGCAGAGATCGTAGCGGGGGGAATGAACAGTTCTTC. It is translated as CATSRDRSGGNEQFF. Drawing the rest from reference TRBV15 and TRBJ2-1, the complete variable domain is DAMVIQNPRYQVTQFGKPVTLSCSQTLNHNVMYWYQQKSSQAPKLLFHYYDKDFNNEADTPDNFQSRRPNTSFCFLDIRSPGLGDTAMYLCATSRDRSGGNEQFFGPGTRLTVL.

The sample holds many counts of this clonotype. V and J are TRBV29-1 and TRBJ2-3; 8 nucleotides agree with TRBD2. Trimming cost V 7 bases and J 2 bases; bases outside gene matches: 14. CDR1 and CDR2 (germline): SQVTM, ANQGSEA. The CDR3 is 16 residues long. CDR3 protein: CSAHQSTGGVTDTQYF. The DNA for the CDR3 is TGCAGCGCCCATCAAAGTACGGGAGGGGTCACAGATACGCAGTATTTT.

This clonotype was observed a few times. The J gene is TRBJ2-1, the V gene TRBV3-1; no clear D gene. Germline CDR1 LGHDT, CDR2 YNNKEL (reference sequence). This CDR3 spans 15 amino acids. Between the trimmed V and J ends, which lost 5 bases and 4 bases, there was a span of 15 bases. CDR3: CASSATSYRYNEQFF. CDR3 nucleotide sequence: TGTGCCAGCAGCGCGACTTCATACCGTTACAATGAGCAGTTCTTC.

This clonotype was observed a few times. This chain links TRBV18 with TRBJ2-7; TRBD2 might be the D (5 bases). The ends were cut back, 3 bases at V and 4 bases at J, with 10 bases in the middle. The germline V gene encodes CDR1 KGHSH and CDR2 LQKENI. This CDR3 contains 13 residues. The CDR3, as DNA: TGTGCCAGCTCACCGGGGAGACTTTACGAGCAGTACTTC. Translated: CASSPGRLYEQYF.

This clonotype was counted between two and nine times. The chain uses TRBV12-3 or TRBV12-4 and TRBJ2-1; D is ambiguous. The germline V and J ends were trimmed by 4 bases and 0 bases, with 13 bases remaining between them. The CDR3 sequence is 16 residues long. The CDR3 DNA sequence: TGTGCCAGCAGTTCCCCCCCCAGTCACTCCTACAATGAGCAGTTCTTC. Protein: CASSSPPSHSYNEQFF.

The chain carries TRBV6-1 and TRBJ2-3; 8 nucleotides match TRBD1. The CDR3 sequence is 17 residues long. J lost 2 bases, V lost 5 bases, and 12 bases had no gene match. CDR1 is MNHNS and CDR2 is SASEGT in the germline V gene. The chain's CDR3 is CASSRPSKTGDTDTQYF. CDR3 in DNA: TGTGCCAGCAGTCGGCCATCCAAGACAGGGGACACAGATACGCAGTATTTT.

This clonotype has only a few counts. The rearrangement links TRBV3-1 to TRBJ2-7, with 7 bases fitting TRBD2. This CDR3 comprises 12 residues. The germline V gene encodes CDR1 LGHDT and CDR2 YNNKEL (reference sequence). J lost 6 bases, V lost 4 bases, and 3 bases had no gene match. The CDR3 DNA follows: TGTGCCAGCAGCCGTGGGACTACCGAGCAGTACTTC. It specifies CASSRGTTEQYF.

This clonotype was observed a handful of times. This chain connects TRBV7-7 to TRBJ2-5; possible D gene TRBD1, 6 bases. Germline CDR1 SSHAT, CDR2 FNYEAQ (reference sequence). The germline V and J ends were trimmed by 5 bases and 5 bases, with 15 bases remaining between them. This CDR3 has 14 amino acids. The CDR3 reads CASSTGHREETQYF. The CDR3 DNA sequence: TGTGCCAGCAGCACAGGCCACAGGGAGGAGACCCAGTACTTC. Complete variable domain (other parts from reference TRBV7-7 and TRBJ2-5): GAGVSQSPRYKVTKRGQDVTLRCDPISSHATLYWYQQALGQGPEFLTYFNYEAQPDKSGLPSDRFSAERPEGSISTLTIQRTEQRDSAMYRCASSTGHREETQYFGPGTRLLVL.

This clonotype was recorded many times. V gene TRBV4-3 combines with J gene TRBJ2-2; D perhaps matches TRBD1 (6 bases). V lost 0 bases and J 3 bases, leaving 11 bases between the germline ends. CDR3 length: 16 amino acids. Germline V gene sequence: CDR1 LGHNA, CDR2 YSLEER. The CDR3 loop is CASSQDSAGDTGELFF. CDR3 coding DNA: TGCGCCAGCAGCCAAGATTCGGCAGGGGACACCGGGGAGCTGTTTTTT.

This clonotype was seen ten or more times. The V and J genes are TRBV5-1 and TRBJ2-3; D uncertain. This CDR3 region has 13 residues. Deletions cut 7 bases from V and 9 bases from J, with 18 bases between. Germline assignment: CDR1 SGHRS and CDR2 YFSETQ. The CDR3 DNA reads TGCGCCAGCTTACCTGTCGACGGCTTAACGCAGTATTTT. Amino acids: CASLPVDGLTQYF.

This clonotype was detected only a few times. This chain links TRBV19 with TRBJ2-3, with 8 bases matching TRBD2. V lost 5 bases, J lost 2 bases, and 9 bases stayed unmatched. The CDR3 loop spans 16 amino acids. CDR1 LNHDA and CDR2 SQIVND come from the germline V gene (reference sequence). The CDR3 coding sequence is TGTGCCAGTAGTGGTGCGGTAGCGGGGTTCACAGATACGCAGTATTTT. It translates to CASSGAVAGFTDTQYF.

The chain employs TRBV6-2 or TRBV6-3 and TRBJ1-5; 8 bases match TRBD1. Germline V gene sequence: CDR1 MNHEY, CDR2 SVGEGT. This CDR3 is built from 15 residues. V shed 8 bases, J shed 4 bases, and the junction held 10 bases outside the gene matches. Written as DNA, the CDR3 is TGTGCCAGCCGGTCATGGGGACAGGTTAATCAGCCCCAGCATTTT. Translation: CASRSWGQVNQPQHF.

This clonotype was recorded at least ten times. The chain uses TRBV15 and TRBJ2-5; weak D call: TRBD2 (6 bases). Trimming cost V 0 bases and J 5 bases, with 13 bases left between them. CDR3 length: 15 residues. Germline CDR1 reads LNHNV; CDR2 reads YYDKDF (reference sequence). CDR3 bases: TGTGCCACCAGCAGAGATCCGAAAGGGAGGGAGACCCAGTACTTC. Protein product: CATSRDPKGRETQYF. Filled out from reference TRBV15 and TRBJ2-5, the complete variable domain reads DAMVIQNPRYQVTQFGKPVTLSCSQTLNHNVMYWYQQKSSQAPKLLFHYYDKDFNNEADTPDNFQSRRPNTSFCFLDIRSPGLGDTAMYLCATSRDPKGRETQYFGPGTRLLVL.

This clonotype has only a few counts. The rearrangement uses TRBV5-5 and TRBJ2-7, with D unresolved. CDR1 and CDR2 (germline): SGHKS, YYEKEE (reference sequence). V shed 5 bases and J shed 3 bases, with 12 bases lying between them. The CDR3 spans 13 residues. CDR3 loop: CASRLGSLYEQYF. CDR3 bases: TGTGCCAGCAGGCTGGGATCCCTCTACGAGCAGTACTTC.

The table lists this clonotype with many counts. The chain couples TRBV14 to TRBJ2-7, with 10 bases matching TRBD1. CDR1 and CDR2 from the germline V gene are SGHDN and FVKESK. V lost 2 bases to trimming and J lost 4 bases; unmatched junction nucleotides: 5. The CDR3 loop spans 15 amino acids. CDR3 DNA sequence: TGTGCCAGCAGCCAACACTGGGACAGGGGTTACGAGCAGTACTTC. Translation gives CASSQHWDRGYEQYF.

This clonotype was observed many times. The chain combines TRBV12-3 or TRBV12-4 with TRBJ2-1; the D call may be TRBD1 or TRBD2 (5 bases each). V lost 4 bases, J lost 5 bases, and 18 bases lay in between. This CDR3 region has 16 residues. The CDR3 nucleotides are TGTGCCAGCAGTTCCGGGGACGTACGGGCGGACAATGAGCAGTTCTTC. Translation: CASSSGDVRADNEQFF.

This sequence joins TRBV27 and TRBJ2-1; no clear D. CDR1 is MNHEY and CDR2 is SMNVEV in the germline V gene (reference sequence). Trimming took 5 bases from V and 7 from J, leaving 12 bases between them. The CDR3 is 13 amino acids. DNA for the CDR3: TGTGCCAGCAGTAAAGGGTTCGGGAATGAGCAGTTCTTC. Residues: CASSKGFGNEQFF.

The chain has TRBV20-1 and TRBJ2-3; D gene unclear. Germline V gene data show CDR1 as DFQATT and CDR2 as SNEGSKA (reference sequence). Trimming stripped 6 bases from V and 6 bases from J, with 10 bases between. The length of the CDR3 is 11 residues. CDR3 loop: CSAVHKDTQYF. CDR3 nucleotides: TGCAGTGCCGTACATAAGGATACGCAGTATTTT.

Ten or more counts support this clonotype. In DNA form, the CDR3 reads TGCGCCAGCAGCTTGAGGGACCGCTCCTACAATGAGCAGTTCTTC. Its protein product is CASSLRDRSYNEQFF. The gene calls are TRBV5-1 and TRBJ2-1; D is tentatively TRBD1 or TRBD2 (5 bases each). The germline gives CDR1 SGHRS, CDR2 YFSETQ. The CDR3 runs 15 residues. The V end was cut by 1 base, the J end by 0 bases, with 8 bases between.

This clonotype was recorded a few times. This chain links TRBV7-3 with TRBJ2-2; D not certain. This CDR3 comprises 14 residues. Germline CDR1 reads SGHTA; CDR2 reads FQGTGA. V was trimmed by 3 bases and J by 4 bases, leaving 9 bases between them. The chain's CDR3 is CASSLGLSTGELFF. As DNA, the CDR3 is TGTGCCAGCAGCTTGGGTTTATCCACCGGGGAGCTGTTTTTT.

The V gene is TRBV9, the J gene TRBJ2-3; weak D call: TRBD2 (6 bases). Germline V CDR1 and CDR2: SGDLS, YYNGEE. The CDR3 consists of 15 residues. V was clipped by 0 bases and J by 2 bases, with 10 bases between them. The CDR3 protein is CASSVVGGTTDTQYF. In DNA form, the CDR3 reads TGTGCCAGCAGCGTAGTCGGCGGGACCACAGATACGCAGTATTTT.

The CDR3: CASSYGQDNEKLFF. For the CDR3, the DNA is TGTGCCAGCAGTTACGGACAGGATAATGAAAAACTGTTTTTT. This rearrangement joins TRBV6-2 or TRBV6-3 to TRBJ1-4, with 7 bases that match TRBD1. CDR3 length: 14 residues. The germline V gene encodes CDR1 MNHEY and CDR2 SVGEGT. J was trimmed by 4 bases and V by 2 bases; bases with no gene match: 1.

This clonotype was detected many times. The chain employs TRBV12-3 or TRBV12-4 and TRBJ2-1; D gene ambiguous. The CDR3 has 14 residues. The V end lost 6 bases, the J end lost 2 bases, and 11 bases lay between the germline ends. As DNA, the CDR3 is TGTGCCAGCAGACGACTGGAGACCTACAATGAGCAGTTCTTC. It specifies CASRRLETYNEQFF.

This clonotype was found many times. The rearrangement joins TRBV5-1 to TRBJ2-3; 8 bases agree with TRBD2. Germline CDR1 reads SGHRS; CDR2 reads YFSETQ. The CDR3 sequence is 15 residues long. V lost 4 bases and J lost 0; bases outside the gene matches: 4. As DNA, the CDR3 is TGCGCCAGCAGCAATAGCGGGGTTAGCACAGATACGCAGTATTTT. It codes for CASSNSGVSTDTQYF.

In this sample, this clonotype turned up a few times. The gene calls are TRBV6-2 or TRBV6-3 and TRBJ1-1; possibly TRBD1 for D (6 bases). Germline V gene lookup returns CDR1 MNHEY and CDR2 SVGEGT. The V and J ends lost 0 bases and 4 bases respectively, with 15 bases between them. This CDR3 region has 16 residues. CDR3 nucleotide sequence: TGTGCCAGCAGTTACTCCAGCTCGGGGGCAGGCACTGAAGCTTTCTTT. Translation: CASSYSSSGAGTEAFF.

This clonotype has just a few counts. The V and J genes are TRBV20-1 and TRBJ2-1; the match to TRBD2 covers 7 bases. Germline-derived CDR1 and CDR2 are DFQATT and SNEGSKA (reference sequence). The CDR3 runs to 14 residues. V lost 4 bases, J lost 4 bases, and 7 bases stayed unmatched. Here the CDR3 reads CSAIVRDYYNEQFF. The DNA of the CDR3 is TGCAGTGCTATTGTCCGGGACTATTACAATGAGCAGTTCTTC.

The V call is TRBV7-9, the J call TRBJ2-3; D not resolved. V was trimmed by 4 bases and J by 5 bases, leaving 7 bases between them. Germline V gene data show CDR1 as SEHNR and CDR2 as FQNEAQ (reference sequence). CDR3 length: 12 amino acids. The CDR3 sequence is CASSWREDTQYF. In DNA, the CDR3 is TGTGCCAGCAGCTGGCGTGAAGATACGCAGTATTTT.

This clonotype came up many times. This chain joins TRBV6-4 and TRBJ2-1; D not resolved. The CDR3 is 13 residues long. Looked up from germline, CDR1 is MRHNA and CDR2 is SNTAGT. Trimming left V 3 bases short and J 9 bases short, with 12 bases between. The chain's CDR3 is CASSEAPSSEQFF. The DNA of the CDR3 is TGTGCCAGCAGTGAGGCCCCCTCCAGTGAGCAGTTCTTC.

This clonotype was detected ten times or more. This rearrangement joins TRBV24-1 to TRBJ2-5, with D perhaps TRBD2 (7 bases). Germline CDR1 is KGHDR and CDR2 is SFDVKD. There are 15 residues in the CDR3. Trimming cost V 3 bases and J 5 bases, with 15 bases left between them. This chain's CDR3 is CATSDNGGQVETQYF. The DNA of the CDR3 is TGTGCCACCAGTGATAACGGGGGGCAGGTGGAGACCCAGTACTTC.

This clonotype was recorded many times. The chain combines TRBV29-1 with TRBJ1-2; TRBD1 matches at 7 bases. The J segment lost 3 bases and the V segment lost 3 bases, leaving 10 bases of the junction unmatched. Germline CDR1 and CDR2: SQVTM and ANQGSEA. There are 15 residues in the CDR3. CDR3 loop: CSVELGGAWDYGYTF. In nucleotides, the CDR3 is TGCAGCGTTGAGTTAGGGGGCGCCTGGGACTATGGCTACACCTTC.